This T cell receptor beta chain originates from a study of shared clonotypes between healthy human individuals. Study-level background: CD8 memory received one plate per donor, CD8 naive two, CD4 memory three and CD4 naive three.

V lost 3 bases and J lost 6, with 6 bases in between. The CDR3 sequence is 12 residues long. Per germline, CDR1 SNHLY and CDR2 FYNNEI. The method was immunoSEQ multiplex PCR; TCRdb's version includes in-frame clones alone and lacks a portion of them. Altogether over a million clones are present, 97% to 99% being singletons, with the ten largest covering around 0.38%. A CD45RA-negative memory subset and a CD45RA+ naive subset were separated from the CD4+ cells. The clonotype was recovered from a man aged 30 to 39 in good health. The J gene is TRBJ2-1, the V gene TRBV2, with TRBD1 as a possible D gene (6 bases). The material sequenced was naive CD4+ T cells sorted from blood. The subset is: CD45RA+ positively selected. CDR3: CASSEDSNEQFF. The CDR3 DNA follows: TGTGCCAGCAGTGAGGACAGCAATGAGCAGTTCTTC. The complete variable domain, with remaining parts taken from reference TRBV2 and TRBJ2-1, reads EPEVTQTPSHQVTQMGQEVILRCVPISNHLYFYWYRQILGQKVEFLVSFYNNEISEKSEIFDDQFSVERPDGSNFTLKIRSTKLEDSAMYFCASSEDSNEQFFGPGTRLTVL.